A selection of T cell receptor beta chains follows, all from one sample in a study of OX40 agonist ivuxolimab in advanced cancers. Generated by immunoSEQ multiplex PCR, the TCRdb table keeps only in-frame clones and is missing some. The table lists approximately 35,000 clones, 84% of them singletons. Sequencing used CD4+ or CD8+ T cells sorted from blood, obtained in a trial of the OX40 agonist ivuxolimab. Every receptor here comes from an adult with an advanced solid tumor such as melanoma, head and neck, liver or kidney cancer. CDR3s include the opening cysteine and the closing phenylalanine or tryptophan. D genes are given only for firm matches. The size entry is marked missing in some rows and otherwise reads once, few, many or a size class.

abundance: NA; d_gene: NA; v_gene: TRBV6-1; j_gene: TRBJ1-4; CDR3nt: TGTGCCAGCAGTGAAGGTGGGACGGGTGAAAAACTGTTTTTT; CDR3aa: CASSEGGTGEKLFF
abundance: few; d_gene: TRBD1; v_gene: TRBV27; j_gene: TRBJ2-7; CDR3nt: TGTGCCAGCAGTGAAACCCCCGGGACAGGTACCTACGAGCAGTACTTC; CDR3aa: CASSETPGTGTYEQYF
abundance: NA; d_gene: TRBD1; v_gene: TRBV7-9; j_gene: TRBJ2-7; CDR3nt: TGTGCCAGCAGCTTGTTGGACAGGTACGAGCAGTACTTC; CDR3aa: CASSLLDRYEQYF
abundance: NA; d_gene: TRBD2; v_gene: TRBV9; j_gene: TRBJ2-3; CDR3nt: TGTGCCAGCAGCACTAGCGGGAGTATCGGCACAGATACGCAGTATTTT; CDR3aa: CASSTSGSIGTDTQYF
abundance: NA; d_gene: NA; v_gene: TRBV4-1; j_gene: TRBJ2-5; CDR3nt: TGCGCCAGCAGCCAAGATCCTAGTTTTCGGGAGACCCAGTACTTC; CDR3aa: CASSQDPSFRETQYF
abundance: NA; d_gene: TRBD1; v_gene: TRBV5-1; j_gene: TRBJ2-7; CDR3nt: TGCGCCAGCAGCTTAACTGGGACAGGGACGCCCTACGAGCAGTACTTC; CDR3aa: CASSLTGTGTPYEQYF
abundance: NA; d_gene: TRBD2; v_gene: TRBV6-4; j_gene: TRBJ2-3; CDR3nt: TGTGCCAGCAGTCCAGTAGCGGGGGGGCCCGATACGCAGTATTTT; CDR3aa: CASSPVAGGPDTQYF
abundance: NA; d_gene: NA; v_gene: TRBV4-3; j_gene: TRBJ2-5; CDR3nt: TGCGCCAGCAGCCAAGATAAGGCTCCCCAAGAGACCCAGTACTTC; CDR3aa: CASSQDKAPQETQYF
abundance: few; d_gene: NA; v_gene: TRBV23-1; j_gene: TRBJ1-6; CDR3nt: TGCGCCAGCAGTCCTGGCGGGATGCGTTCACCCCTCCACTTT; CDR3aa: CASSPGGMRSPLHF
abundance: NA; d_gene: TRBD1; v_gene: TRBV19; j_gene: TRBJ2-1; CDR3nt: TGTGCCAGTAGTATCGAACAGGGGGCGACCGCCAATGAGCAGTTCTTC; CDR3aa: CASSIEQGATANEQFF
abundance: NA; d_gene: TRBD1; v_gene: TRBV6-5; j_gene: TRBJ1-1; CDR3nt: TGTGCCACCAGGACAGGGAACACTGAAGCTTTCTTT; CDR3aa: CATRTGNTEAFF
abundance: NA; d_gene: TRBD1; v_gene: TRBV4-1; j_gene: TRBJ1-2; CDR3nt: TGCGCCAGCAGCCAAGTGGGACAGGGGGCGGCCGGCTACACCTTC; CDR3aa: CASSQVGQGAAGYTF
abundance: once; d_gene: NA; v_gene: TRBV27; j_gene: TRBJ2-1; CDR3nt: TGTGCCAGCAGTTTATCCCCGGGTGCCTACAATGAGCAGTTCTTC; CDR3aa: CASSLSPGAYNEQFF
abundance: NA; d_gene: TRBD1; v_gene: TRBV27; j_gene: TRBJ1-5; CDR3nt: TGTGCCAGCAGTCTGGGACAGAAAAATCAGCCCCAGCATTTT; CDR3aa: CASSLGQKNQPQHF
abundance: NA; d_gene: TRBD2; v_gene: TRBV6-5; j_gene: TRBJ2-3; CDR3nt: TGTGCCAGCAGTCCACTAGCGGGAACAGATACGCAGTATTTT; CDR3aa: CASSPLAGTDTQYF
abundance: NA; d_gene: NA; v_gene: TRBV7-6; j_gene: TRBJ2-3; CDR3nt: TGTGCCAGCAGCCCCCCTCGGCCTGGGGGCTTAGATCGAGATACGCAGTATTTT; CDR3aa: CASSPPRPGGLDRDTQYF
abundance: medium-sized; d_gene: NA; v_gene: TRBV4-1; j_gene: TRBJ1-2; CDR3nt: TGCGCCAGCAGCCAAGGGGCAGATGGCTACACCTTC; CDR3aa: CASSQGADGYTF
abundance: medium-sized; d_gene: NA; v_gene: TRBV9; j_gene: TRBJ2-1; CDR3nt: TGTGCCAGCAAAAGGGGAGAAAATGAGCAGTTCTTC; CDR3aa: CASKRGENEQFF
abundance: NA; d_gene: TRBD2; v_gene: TRBV7-2; j_gene: TRBJ2-7; CDR3nt: TGTGCCAGCACCTACTCACGGACTAGCGTCTACGAGCAGTACTTC; CDR3aa: CASTYSRTSVYEQYF
abundance: NA; d_gene: TRBD2; v_gene: TRBV19; j_gene: TRBJ2-7; CDR3nt: TGTGCCAGTAGTATTGCCATGGGGGGGTACGAGCAGTACTTC; CDR3aa: CASSIAMGGYEQYF
abundance: NA; d_gene: TRBD2; v_gene: TRBV28; j_gene: TRBJ2-7; CDR3nt: TGTGCCAGCAGTCCCTGGACTAGCGGGAGTGCTTACGAGCAGTACTTC; CDR3aa: CASSPWTSGSAYEQYF
abundance: NA; d_gene: TRBD1; v_gene: TRBV11-2; j_gene: TRBJ2-2; CDR3nt: TGTGCCAGCAGCTTAACAGGGGCTGTCACCGGGGAGCTGTTTTTT; CDR3aa: CASSLTGAVTGELFF
abundance: NA; d_gene: TRBD1; v_gene: TRBV7-9; j_gene: TRBJ2-7; CDR3nt: TGTGCCAGCAGCTTAGAAGGGGGCGGGTACGAGCAGTACTTC; CDR3aa: CASSLEGGGYEQYF
abundance: once; d_gene: NA; v_gene: TRBV5-1; j_gene: TRBJ1-1; CDR3nt: TGCGCCAGCAGCTTGGTGTCGGTGGGCACTGAAGCTTTCTTT; CDR3aa: CASSLVSVGTEAFF
abundance: NA; d_gene: NA; v_gene: TRBV9; j_gene: TRBJ2-1; CDR3nt: TGTGCCAGCAGCGTAGTAGGGGACGGGAATGAGCAGTTCTTC; CDR3aa: CASSVVGDGNEQFF
abundance: medium-sized; d_gene: NA; v_gene: TRBV6-6; j_gene: TRBJ2-7; CDR3nt: TGTGCCAGCAGTTACTCGGGGGAAACCTACGAGCAGTACTTC; CDR3aa: CASSYSGETYEQYF
abundance: NA; d_gene: NA; v_gene: TRBV9; j_gene: TRBJ2-2; CDR3nt: TGTGCCAGCAGCGTAGATGGGACTTCCGGGGAGCTGTTTTTT; CDR3aa: CASSVDGTSGELFF
abundance: NA; d_gene: NA; v_gene: TRBV6-5; j_gene: TRBJ2-6; CDR3nt: TGTGCCAGCAGTTACGGGAGCTCTGGGGCCAACGTCCTGACTTTC; CDR3aa: CASSYGSSGANVLTF
abundance: NA; d_gene: NA; v_gene: TRBV9; j_gene: TRBJ2-3; CDR3nt: TGTGCCAGCAGCACCAGGCCAGATACGCAGTATTTT; CDR3aa: CASSTRPDTQYF
abundance: NA; d_gene: TRBD1; v_gene: TRBV10-3; j_gene: TRBJ2-7; CDR3nt: TGTGCCGTGATGCCAGGACAGGGGGCTTACGAGCAGTACTTC; CDR3aa: CAVMPGQGAYEQYF
abundance: NA; d_gene: NA; v_gene: TRBV5-6; j_gene: TRBJ1-2; CDR3nt: TGTGCCAGTAATGGGAGCCCGGGGCGCTATGGCTACACCTTC; CDR3aa: CASNGSPGRYGYTF
abundance: NA; d_gene: NA; v_gene: TRBV9; j_gene: TRBJ2-1; CDR3nt: TGTGCCAGCAGCTCCCGTCATAGTTATGAGCAGTTCTTC; CDR3aa: CASSSRHSYEQFF
abundance: few; d_gene: TRBD1; v_gene: TRBV4-1; j_gene: TRBJ2-5; CDR3nt: TGCGCCAGCAGCCAGCTATTCTTGGGACAGGGGGTTGTAAAGACCCAGTACTTC; CDR3aa: CASSQLFLGQGVVKTQYF
abundance: NA; d_gene: NA; v_gene: TRBV12-1; j_gene: TRBJ1-1; CDR3nt: TGTGCCAGCAGCTTTGCGCTGCGGACAGAGAACACTGAAGCTTTCTTT; CDR3aa: CASSFALRTENTEAFF
abundance: NA; d_gene: NA; v_gene: TRBV5-4; j_gene: TRBJ2-1; CDR3nt: TGTGCCAGCGGGCGGTGGAGCAATGAGCAGTTCTTC; CDR3aa: CASGRWSNEQFF
abundance: NA; d_gene: NA; v_gene: TRBV4-1; j_gene: TRBJ2-2; CDR3nt: TGCGCCAGCAGACACAATACCGGGGAGCTGTTTTTT; CDR3aa: CASRHNTGELFF
abundance: NA; d_gene: NA; v_gene: TRBV7-9; j_gene: TRBJ2-3; CDR3nt: TGTGCCAGCAGCTTAGACAGGACTAGCACAGATACGCAGTATTTT; CDR3aa: CASSLDRTSTDTQYF
abundance: once; d_gene: NA; v_gene: TRBV4-2; j_gene: TRBJ2-3; CDR3nt: TGTGCCAGCAGCCAAGAGGGGGGTACTACAGATACGCAGTATTTT; CDR3aa: CASSQEGGTTDTQYF
abundance: NA; d_gene: TRBD1; v_gene: TRBV9; j_gene: TRBJ2-2; CDR3nt: TGTGCCAGCAGCGTCGGGACAGGGGAGGCCGGGGAGCTGTTTTTT; CDR3aa: CASSVGTGEAGELFF
abundance: NA; d_gene: TRBD2; v_gene: TRBV7-6; j_gene: TRBJ2-3; CDR3nt: TGTGCCAGCAGCCGCGGGACTAGCGGGAGAGATACGCAGTATTTT; CDR3aa: CASSRGTSGRDTQYF
abundance: NA; d_gene: NA; v_gene: TRBV28; j_gene: TRBJ1-2; CDR3nt: TGTGCCAGCAGTTCCCCCGCGGGGGGCTACACCTTC; CDR3aa: CASSSPAGGYTF
abundance: NA; d_gene: NA; v_gene: TRBV6-6; j_gene: TRBJ2-7; CDR3nt: TGTGCCAGCACCAGCAGCTACGAGCAGTACTTC; CDR3aa: CASTSSYEQYF
abundance: NA; d_gene: NA; v_gene: TRBV7-9; j_gene: TRBJ1-2; CDR3nt: TGTGCCAGCAGCTTAGGTTTCGGGCTGAACTATGGCTACACCTTC; CDR3aa: CASSLGFGLNYGYTF
abundance: few; d_gene: NA; v_gene: TRBV4-1; j_gene: TRBJ2-2; CDR3nt: TGCGCCAGCAGTAAGCAGAGGACTTCCTCGGGGGGGGAGCTGTTTTTT; CDR3aa: CASSKQRTSSGGELFF
abundance: NA; d_gene: NA; v_gene: TRBV29-1; j_gene: TRBJ2-7; CDR3nt: TGCAGCGCTAAGCCAGGGGGGGAGTACGAGCAGTACTTC; CDR3aa: CSAKPGGEYEQYF
abundance: NA; d_gene: NA; v_gene: TRBV5-1; j_gene: TRBJ2-1; CDR3nt: TGCGCCAGCAGCTTCCAGGGGGGAAATGAGCAGTTCTTC; CDR3aa: CASSFQGGNEQFF
abundance: NA; d_gene: NA; v_gene: TRBV20-1; j_gene: TRBJ2-3; CDR3nt: TGCAGTGCTAGACCGGGGGATACGCAGTATTTT; CDR3aa: CSARPGDTQYF
abundance: NA; d_gene: NA; v_gene: TRBV7-3; j_gene: TRBJ2-5; CDR3nt: TGTGCCAGCAGCTTAGGACTACGAGAGACCCAGTACTTC; CDR3aa: CASSLGLRETQYF
abundance: NA; d_gene: NA; v_gene: TRBV19; j_gene: TRBJ1-1; CDR3nt: TGTGCCAGTAGCGAGACCCCGGGAACTGAAGCTTTCTTT; CDR3aa: CASSETPGTEAFF
abundance: NA; d_gene: TRBD2; v_gene: TRBV5-6; j_gene: TRBJ2-3; CDR3nt: TGTGCCAGCAGCTTTTTATCCGGGGGGATTGATGAAGATACGCAGTATTTT; CDR3aa: CASSFLSGGIDEDTQYF
abundance: NA; d_gene: NA; v_gene: TRBV28; j_gene: TRBJ1-5; CDR3nt: TGTGCCAGCAGTTTTATAGGGTTAGGTCAGCCCCAGCATTTT; CDR3aa: CASSFIGLGQPQHF
abundance: NA; d_gene: TRBD2; v_gene: TRBV5-1; j_gene: TRBJ2-7; CDR3nt: TGCGCCAGCAGCCCCCGCGGGACTACCTACTACGAGCAGTACTTC; CDR3aa: CASSPRGTTYYEQYF
abundance: NA; d_gene: NA; v_gene: TRBV14; j_gene: TRBJ1-1; CDR3nt: TGTGCCAGCAGCCAAGGGGCAGGGGTGGACACTGAAGCTTTCTTT; CDR3aa: CASSQGAGVDTEAFF
abundance: medium-sized; d_gene: NA; v_gene: TRBV7-2; j_gene: TRBJ1-1; CDR3nt: TGTGCCAGCAGCCTAGACCCACAGGGCATGAACACTGAAGCTTTCTTT; CDR3aa: CASSLDPQGMNTEAFF
abundance: NA; d_gene: NA; v_gene: TRBV10-3; j_gene: TRBJ1-2; CDR3nt: TGTGCCACGTCGGACAGTGGCTATGGCTACACCTTC; CDR3aa: CATSDSGYGYTF